The TCR beta chain under discussion was sequenced for a study of T cells in localized non-small cell lung cancer. This table comes from immunoSEQ multiplex PCR, and its TCRdb copy is limited to in-frame clones, with some not included. Here the sample spans about 15,000 clones, around 87% being singletons. Study-wide results and caveats: Uninvolved neighboring lung showed the greatest T cell clonality, exceeding tumor. Prolonged overall survival went with higher T cell density in the blood. The study detected a median roughly 56 of the top 100 tumor clones in adjacent lung. Multi-region tumor sequencing was not done, so intratumor heterogeneity could not be excluded.

Comments on this clone: Its specificity is not known.

The length of the CDR3 is 15 residues. Germline assignment: CDR1 SGHDT and CDR2 YYEEEE. V dropped 3 bases and J dropped 9; count of bases not matched to a gene: 6. Sequenced here: peripheral blood mononuclear cells, sampled before any cancer treatment. This receptor was identified in a male donor at least 60 years old with stage II lung adenocarcinoma. The V gene is TRBV5-6, the J gene TRBJ2-1, with TRBD2 matching 13 bases. In DNA, the CDR3 is TGTGCCAGCAGCTCGCCTGGACTAGCGGGAGTTGAGCAGTTCTTC. This encodes CASSSPGLAGVEQFF.